The T cell receptor (beta chain) described here comes from a study of human T cells and chemical hapten exposure. Study overall: Patch tests delivered 0.01% DPC to the upper back and were evaluated at 6 days. Alopecia areata, totalis and universalis patients, mostly female, were included.

Time point here: patch test 1, 2 weeks after DPC sensitization. Specified treatment: therapeutic diphenylcyclopropenone sensitization with weekly scalp DPC. There are many counts of this clonotype. Individual cDNA molecules each carried unique molecular identifiers attached by the library. TCRdb recomputed calls from the RACE reads with MiXCR, one row per CDR3 protein. The data contain some 380,000 distinct CDR3 sequences, 4.8% of them seen just once; the ten biggest clones take up 2% to 2.5%. The TCR comes from a woman between 50 and 59 years old with alopecia areata. Some clones in this sample may be carry-over from other donors' samples. The material sequenced was whole blood, taken in connection with sensitization to the hapten diphenylcyclopropenone (DPC).

The CDR3 DNA sequence: TGTGCCAGCAGTTACGCGGGAGCTCGCAATCAGCCCCAGCATTTT. This translates into CASSYAGARNQPQHF. The chain carries TRBV6-2 or TRBV6-3 and TRBJ1-5; D is ambiguous. With 2 bases removed from V and 2 bases from J, the gap between germline ends came to 10 bases. This CDR3 region has 15 residues. Germline loops: CDR1 MNHEY, CDR2 SVGEGT.